These 9 T cell receptor beta chains share one sample of origin, sequenced in a study of blood T cell repertoires in COVID-19. The protocol was immunoSEQ multiplex PCR, while the TCRdb copy is restricted to in-frame clones and leaves out a portion. The data contain some 150,000 clones, approximately 84% of them seen just once; the ten biggest clones take up more than 7%. Sequences were obtained from peripheral blood. The receptors stem from a human donor in a cohort sampled during active COVID-19.

This clone showed up just once. The rearrangement links TRBV6-5 to TRBJ2-7; 8 bases fit TRBD2. The length of the CDR3 is 15 residues. Germline V gene lookup returns CDR1 MNHEY and CDR2 SVGAGI. J gave up 3 bases and V 6 bases, and 10 bases lay outside the gene matches. This chain's CDR3 is CASSPGGGGRYEQYF. The CDR3 bases are TGTGCCAGCAGCCCGGGAGGCGGGGGGCGCTACGAGCAGTACTTC.

The chain carries TRBV3-1 (or the pseudogene TRBV3-2) and TRBJ2-7; the D gene is possibly TRBD1 (5 bases). Per the germline V gene, CDR1 is LGHDT and CDR2 is YNNKEL (reference sequence). The CDR3 contains 15 residues. Trimming shortened V by 0 bases and J by 6 bases, and 15 bases separated the two germline ends. The CDR3 here is CASSQDLGQGSEQYF. The DNA for the CDR3 is TGTGCCAGCAGCCAAGATTTGGGCCAGGGTAGCGAGCAGTACTTC.

Of note for this clone: The same CDR3 is also encoded by other DNA sequences in this sample. The CDR3 bases are TGTGCCAGCAGCGTAGGACAGGGAAACTATGGCTACACCTTC. It yields the protein CASSVGQGNYGYTF. The V and J genes are TRBV9 and TRBJ1-2; 7 bases map to TRBD1. V shed 0 bases and J 2 bases; nucleotides not matched to a gene: 1. There are 14 residues in the CDR3. CDR1 is SGDLS, CDR2 YYNGEE, per germline.

This rearrangement joins TRBV6-1 to TRBJ1-2; D possibly corresponds to TRBD1 (6 bases). Germline V lookup: CDR1 MNHNS, CDR2 SASEGT. V shed 0 bases and J shed 8 bases, with 13 bases lying between them. The CDR3 loop spans 14 amino acids. The CDR3 nucleotides are TGTGCCAGCAGTGAAGCCAAGGGGGGGCGCGGCTACACCTTC. It is translated as CASSEAKGGRGYTF.

J is TRBJ1-1 and V is TRBV4-1, with a tentative D call TRBD1 (5 bases). V was clipped by 3 bases and J by 2 bases, with 10 bases between them. Germline-derived CDR1 and CDR2 are MGHRA and YSYEKL. The CDR3 is 14 amino acids. CDR3 coding DNA: TGCGCCAGCAGCCATGCAGGGTATAACACTGAAGCTTTCTTT. Translation: CASSHAGYNTEAFF.

The chain combines TRBV4-1 with TRBJ2-5, with 7 bases that match TRBD2. Germline trimming cut 4 bases from V and 5 bases from J; bases unmatched to any gene: 7. The CDR3 is 14 amino acids. The V gene's germline CDR1 is MGHRA and CDR2 YSYEKL. CDR3 coding DNA: TGCGCCAGCAGCCGGCCGGGAGGACGGGAGACCCAGTACTTC. It encodes CASSRPGGRETQYF.

This clone was counted a few times. J is TRBJ2-5 and V is TRBV10-3; D remains unclear. The CDR3 contains 14 residues. Germline V gene lookup returns CDR1 ENHRY and CDR2 SYGVKD. The V end lost 2 bases, the J end lost 4 bases, and 11 bases lay between the germline ends. The CDR3 spells CAISETPYRETQYF. The CDR3 DNA sequence: TGTGCCATCAGTGAGACCCCGTACAGAGAGACCCAGTACTTC.

The chain's CDR3 is CASVLRDRGRGTRCNEQFF. The CDR3 nucleotides read TGTGCCAGCGTCCTCCGGGACAGGGGGCGCGGGACTAGATGCAATGAGCAGTTCTTC. The chain carries TRBV11-3 and TRBJ2-1; 12 bases fit TRBD1. V gave up 8 bases and J gave up 6 bases; unmatched junction bases: 20. Germline V CDR1 and CDR2: SGHNT, YENEEA. The CDR3 loop spans 19 amino acids.

The chain has TRBV10-3 and TRBJ2-5; TRBD2 matches at 7 bases. CDR3 size: 12 residues. The trim removed 6 bases at V and 8 bases at J, leaving 6 bases unmatched. The germline V gene has CDR1 ENHRY and CDR2 SYGVKD. This CDR3 reads CAIRQSGETQYF. As DNA, the CDR3 is TGTGCCATCAGGCAAAGCGGGGAAACCCAGTACTTC.